This T cell receptor (beta chain) was recovered during a study of PD-1 blockade in mismatch repair-deficient tumors. Here immunoSEQ multiplex PCR was the method, and the copy in TCRdb shows in-frame clones only, minus some. The sample consists of roughly 84,000 clones, 81% of them appearing once. This clonotype was obtained from an adult with mismatch repair-deficient cancer. The material sequenced was peripheral blood, taken 12 weeks after starting pembrolizumab.

In nucleotides, the CDR3 is TGTGCCAGCAGTGGGACTAGCGAAGAGACCCAGTACTTC. Translated, it gives CASSGTSEETQYF. The rearrangement links TRBV2 to TRBJ2-5, with TRBD2 matching 9 bases. This CDR3 spans 13 amino acids. CDR1 SNHLY and CDR2 FYNNEI come from the germline V gene. The V segment lost 4 bases and the J segment 3 bases; nucleotides outside the gene matches: 0.